A selection of T cell receptor beta chains follows, all from one sample in a study of T-cell reconstitution after alpha-beta-depleted transplantation in children. TCRdb recomputed calls from the PCR reads with MiXCR, one row per CDR3 protein. The sample has some 350,000 distinct CDR3 sequences, around 15% seen once. This material consisted of PBMCs, mostly from graft donor cells, taken 360 days after TCRalphabeta/CD19-depleted stem cell transplant. Receptors originate from a male patient aged 2 to 9 who had a stem cell transplant for acute lymphoblastic leukemia, so the T cells may come from the graft donor. Each CDR3 is given with its conserved first and last residue. D genes are given only for firm matches. Not all rows give a size; the values are once, few, many and, for expanded clones, a class.

j_call: TRBJ2-1; d_call: NA; clone_size: many; v_call: TRBV12-3/TRBV12-4; cdr3_nt: TGTGCCAGCAGTTTAGGAGTAGGTGAGCAGTTCTTC; cdr3_aa: CASSLGVGEQFF
j_call: TRBJ2-1; d_call: NA; clone_size: NA; v_call: TRBV20-1; cdr3_nt: TGCAGTGCTAGCGACTACTCCTACAATGAGCAGTTCTTC; cdr3_aa: CSASDYSYNEQFF
j_call: TRBJ1-4; d_call: NA; clone_size: many; v_call: TRBV12-3/TRBV12-4; cdr3_nt: TGTGCCAGCAGTTTTTCCCCAGAAAAACTGTTTTTT; cdr3_aa: CASSFSPEKLFF
j_call: TRBJ1-4; d_call: NA; clone_size: NA; v_call: TRBV12-3/TRBV12-4; cdr3_nt: TGTGCCAGCAGTTTGGGAGAAGGTGAAAAACTGTCTTTT; cdr3_aa: CASSLGEGEKLSF
j_call: TRBJ2-1; d_call: NA; clone_size: NA; v_call: TRBV5-8; cdr3_nt: TGTGCCAGCAGCTTGGCGGTTTGGGGAGAGGGCTACAATGAGCAGTTCTTC; cdr3_aa: CASSLAVWGEGYNEQFF
j_call: TRBJ2-1; d_call: NA; clone_size: few; v_call: TRBV6-2/TRBV6-3; cdr3_nt: TGTGCCAGCAGTTACTCCTCCTCTAGCGATGAGCAGTTCTTC; cdr3_aa: CASSYSSSSDEQFF
j_call: TRBJ2-2; d_call: NA; clone_size: NA; v_call: TRBV6-5; cdr3_nt: TGTGCCAGCACCAGGGCTGGGGGCACCGGGGAGCTGTTTTTT; cdr3_aa: CASTRAGGTGELFF
j_call: TRBJ2-2; d_call: NA; clone_size: many; v_call: TRBV28; cdr3_nt: TGTGCCAGCAGTCGTGGCACCGGGGAGCTGTTTTTT; cdr3_aa: CASSRGTGELFF
j_call: TRBJ2-1; d_call: NA; clone_size: NA; v_call: TRBV30; cdr3_nt: TGTGCCTGGAGTGTCATCGGGGAGACTAAGCACAATGAGCAGTTCTTC; cdr3_aa: CAWSVIGETKHNEQFF
j_call: TRBJ1-2; d_call: NA; clone_size: few; v_call: TRBV6-2/TRBV6-3; cdr3_nt: TGTGCCAGCAGTCGAGGGGTGACGGACTATGGCTACACCTTC; cdr3_aa: CASSRGVTDYGYTF
j_call: TRBJ2-3; d_call: NA; clone_size: NA; v_call: TRBV20-1; cdr3_nt: TGCAGTGCCCCCGAGGAGCGGTCCACAGATACGCAGTATTTT; cdr3_aa: CSAPEERSTDTQYF
j_call: TRBJ2-5; d_call: NA; clone_size: few; v_call: TRBV6-2/TRBV6-3; cdr3_nt: TGTGCCAGCAGTTATGCGGCCATGGCCCAGTACTTC; cdr3_aa: CASSYAAMAQYF
j_call: TRBJ2-3; d_call: NA; clone_size: NA; v_call: TRBV7-9; cdr3_nt: TGTGCCAGCAGCTATGCCAGCCCTGAGGTTGATACGCAGTATTTT; cdr3_aa: CASSYASPEVDTQYF
j_call: TRBJ2-5; d_call: NA; clone_size: NA; v_call: TRBV7-9; cdr3_nt: TGTGCCAGCAGCTTAGGCATTAGCCTCCAAGAGACCCAGTACTTC; cdr3_aa: CASSLGISLQETQYF
j_call: TRBJ2-3; d_call: NA; clone_size: many; v_call: TRBV12-3/TRBV12-4; cdr3_nt: TGTGCCAGCAGTTTGTTAGCGGACACAGATACGCAGTATTTT; cdr3_aa: CASSLLADTDTQYF
j_call: TRBJ2-3; d_call: NA; clone_size: few; v_call: TRBV28; cdr3_nt: TGTGCCAGCAGTTTAAAGCTAGATACGCAGTATTTT; cdr3_aa: CASSLKLDTQYF
j_call: TRBJ2-3; d_call: TRBD2; clone_size: few; v_call: TRBV28; cdr3_nt: TGTGCCAGCAGTTTCTCTAGCGGGACCAGTCAAAAGTATTTT; cdr3_aa: CASSFSSGTSQKYF
j_call: TRBJ1-3; d_call: NA; clone_size: many; v_call: TRBV7-8; cdr3_nt: TGTGCCAGCAGCGGGACGTTAGCTGGAAACACCATATATTTT; cdr3_aa: CASSGTLAGNTIYF
j_call: TRBJ2-3; d_call: NA; clone_size: many; v_call: TRBV5-1; cdr3_nt: TGCGCCAGCAGCTTGGCGGGCCCGAGAGTGGGCACAGATACGCAGTATTTT; cdr3_aa: CASSLAGPRVGTDTQYF
j_call: TRBJ2-1; d_call: NA; clone_size: few; v_call: TRBV12-3/TRBV12-4; cdr3_nt: TGTGCCAGCAGTTCGGGCCGGAATGAGCAGTTCTTC; cdr3_aa: CASSSGRNEQFF
j_call: TRBJ2-7; d_call: NA; clone_size: NA; v_call: TRBV2; cdr3_nt: TGTGCCAGCAGGTACAGGATCCTCTACGAGCAGTACTTC; cdr3_aa: CASRYRILYEQYF
j_call: TRBJ2-1; d_call: TRBD2; clone_size: many; v_call: TRBV29-1; cdr3_nt: TGCAGCGTTGAAGGATCGACTAGCGAGGCATACAATGAGCAGTTCTTC; cdr3_aa: CSVEGSTSEAYNEQFF
j_call: TRBJ1-5; d_call: TRBD1; clone_size: NA; v_call: TRBV20-1; cdr3_nt: TGCAGTGCTAGGTCCGGGACAGATAGCAATCAGCCCCAGCATTTT; cdr3_aa: CSARSGTDSNQPQHF
j_call: TRBJ2-4; d_call: TRBD2; clone_size: NA; v_call: TRBV15; cdr3_nt: TGTGCCACCAGTAAGGGGGGACTAGCGTTAGCCAAAAACATTCAGTACTTC; cdr3_aa: CATSKGGLALAKNIQYF
j_call: TRBJ2-1; d_call: TRBD2; clone_size: NA; v_call: TRBV5-1; cdr3_nt: TGCGCCAGCAGCTTATCTAATGCGGGAGAGTCATACAATGAGCAGTTCTTC; cdr3_aa: CASSLSNAGESYNEQFF
j_call: TRBJ2-1; d_call: TRBD2; clone_size: NA; v_call: TRBV20-1; cdr3_nt: TGCAGTGCTCCTAACTTCAGCGGGAGGGCCTTGGATGAGCAGTTCTTC; cdr3_aa: CSAPNFSGRALDEQFF
j_call: TRBJ2-2; d_call: TRBD2; clone_size: NA; v_call: TRBV7-6; cdr3_nt: TGTGCCAGCAGCTTTGGGACTAGCGGTTCCACCGGGGAGCTGTTTTTT; cdr3_aa: CASSFGTSGSTGELFF
j_call: TRBJ1-1; d_call: NA; clone_size: NA; v_call: TRBV28; cdr3_nt: TGTGCCAGCAGTTTGGCTCGAGGGGGTTTTAAAGCTTTCTTT; cdr3_aa: CASSLARGGFKAFF
j_call: TRBJ2-3; d_call: NA; clone_size: few; v_call: TRBV6-1; cdr3_nt: TGTGCCAGTAAGGGCCTCCCGAGGATGGATACGCAGTATTTT; cdr3_aa: CASKGLPRMDTQYF
j_call: TRBJ2-2; d_call: NA; clone_size: NA; v_call: TRBV10-3; cdr3_nt: TGTGCCATCAGTGCTGGGGGCGGGGAGCTGTTTTTT; cdr3_aa: CAISAGGGELFF
j_call: TRBJ2-1; d_call: NA; clone_size: NA; v_call: TRBV19; cdr3_nt: TGTGCCAGTAGTATAGTAAAGGGCAATGAGCAGTTCTTC; cdr3_aa: CASSIVKGNEQFF
j_call: TRBJ2-1; d_call: NA; clone_size: many; v_call: TRBV7-9; cdr3_nt: TGTGCCAGCAGCTTATTCGAGGGATTTAATGAGCAGTTCTTC; cdr3_aa: CASSLFEGFNEQFF
j_call: TRBJ2-1; d_call: TRBD2; clone_size: few; v_call: TRBV20-1; cdr3_nt: TGCAGTGCTAGTAAAGGGACTAGCGGGGTGAATGAGCAGTTCTTC; cdr3_aa: CSASKGTSGVNEQFF
j_call: TRBJ2-1; d_call: TRBD1; clone_size: few; v_call: TRBV6-5; cdr3_nt: TGTGCCAGCAGTTACTCGAACCCCGGACAGGGTAACTACAATGAGCAGTTCTTC; cdr3_aa: CASSYSNPGQGNYNEQFF
j_call: TRBJ2-5; d_call: NA; clone_size: few; v_call: TRBV7-2; cdr3_nt: TGTGCCAGCAGCTTCTCCGGGAGACCTCAAGAGACCCAGTACTTC; cdr3_aa: CASSFSGRPQETQYF
j_call: TRBJ2-7; d_call: TRBD2; clone_size: NA; v_call: TRBV6-1; cdr3_nt: TGTGCCAGCAGTGCCCCAGGACTAGCCCCCTACGAGCAGTACTTC; cdr3_aa: CASSAPGLAPYEQYF
j_call: TRBJ2-7; d_call: NA; clone_size: many; v_call: TRBV4-1; cdr3_nt: TGCGCCAGCAAACCTATTTTACAGGGAGACTCCTACGAGCAGTACTTC; cdr3_aa: CASKPILQGDSYEQYF
j_call: TRBJ1-2; d_call: NA; clone_size: NA; v_call: TRBV28; cdr3_nt: TGTGCCAGCAGTTTCCAGAGATCTAACTATGGCTACACCTTC; cdr3_aa: CASSFQRSNYGYTF
j_call: TRBJ1-2; d_call: NA; clone_size: few; v_call: TRBV29-1; cdr3_nt: TGCAGCGTTGTAGACCCGCGAGCTAACTATGGCTACACCTTC; cdr3_aa: CSVVDPRANYGYTF
j_call: TRBJ2-6; d_call: TRBD1; clone_size: NA; v_call: TRBV20-1; cdr3_nt: TGCAGTGCTAGAGAGAGAAAACAGGGGGCGGAAGGGGCCAACGTCCTGACTTTC; cdr3_aa: CSARERKQGAEGANVLTF
j_call: TRBJ2-2; d_call: NA; clone_size: NA; v_call: TRBV30; cdr3_nt: TGTGCCTGGAGTAAGGCCCTACACACCGGGGAGCTGTTTTTT; cdr3_aa: CAWSKALHTGELFF